The clone carrying this T cell receptor beta chain was seen repeatedly, ten times or more. Its antigen is still unknown. This entry comes from a study of blood T cells in healthy people across ages. A second roughly 6 to 12 cycle PCR used barcoded and J-beta primers. TCRdb itself ran the 5' RACE reads through MiXCR, one entry per CDR3 protein. The table has 550,000 to 650,000 distinct CDR3 sequences, roughly 31% seen once. In germline, CDR1 is SGHRS, CDR2 YFSETQ. The V and J ends lost 0 bases and 5 bases, in that order; junction bases with no gene match: 6. CDR3 length equals 15 residues. Findings and caveats of the study: More naive CD4+ cells and higher diversity marked long-lived donors relative to aged donors.

This TCR derives from a woman aged 80 or over in good health. The sample comprised blood. The chain links TRBV5-1 to TRBJ2-5; 8 bases are shared with TRBD1. The CDR3 spells CASSLGQGRRETQYF. The CDR3 bases are TGCGCCAGCAGCTTGGGACAGGGGCGTCGGGAGACCCAGTACTTC. Filled out from reference TRBV5-1 and TRBJ2-5, the complete variable domain reads KAGVTQTPRYLIKTRGQQVTLSCSPISGHRSVSWYQQTPGQGLQFLFEYFSETQRNKGNFPGRFSGRQFSNSRSEMNVSTLELGDSALYLCASSLGQGRRETQYFGPGTRLLVL.